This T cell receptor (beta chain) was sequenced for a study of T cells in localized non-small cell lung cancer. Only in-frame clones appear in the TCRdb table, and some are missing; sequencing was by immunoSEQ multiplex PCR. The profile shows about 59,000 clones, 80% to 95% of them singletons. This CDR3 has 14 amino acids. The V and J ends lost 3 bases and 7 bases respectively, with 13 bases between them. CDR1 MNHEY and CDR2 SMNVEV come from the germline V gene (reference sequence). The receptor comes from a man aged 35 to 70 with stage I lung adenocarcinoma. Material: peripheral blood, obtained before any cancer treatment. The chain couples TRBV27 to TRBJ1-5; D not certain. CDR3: CASSFESPLQPQHF. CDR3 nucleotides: TGTGCCAGCAGTTTTGAGAGTCCCTTGCAGCCCCAGCATTTT.